A selection of T cell receptor beta chains follows, all from one sample in a study of OX40 agonist ivuxolimab in advanced cancers. The data were produced by immunoSEQ multiplex PCR, yet TCRdb's version contains in-frame clones alone and is incomplete. The sample contains 55,000 to 80,000 clones, approximately 92% of which appear only once. The sample in question was CD4+ or CD8+ T cells sorted from blood, obtained in a trial of the OX40 agonist ivuxolimab. The receptors here all came from an adult with an advanced solid tumor such as melanoma, head and neck, liver or kidney cancer. The CDR3 runs from the conserved cysteine through the conserved F or W. Each record gives: D gene, V gene, J gene, clone size, CDR3 protein, CDR3 DNA. A D gene is named only where the DNA matches it firmly. The size of a clone is reported for some rows only, either as once, few or many, or as a class for expanded clones.

d_gene: NA
v_gene: TRBV9
j_gene: TRBJ1-2
abundance: NA
CDR3aa: CASSVDPTGPYGYTF
CDR3nt: TGTGCCAGCAGCGTAGACCCGACAGGCCCCTATGGCTACACCTTC

d_gene: NA
v_gene: TRBV27
j_gene: TRBJ2-1
abundance: NA
CDR3aa: CASSLLFDSQSSYNEQFF
CDR3nt: TGTGCCAGCAGTTTACTATTCGACAGCCAAAGCTCCTACAATGAGCAGTTCTTC

d_gene: NA
v_gene: TRBV19
j_gene: TRBJ2-5
abundance: NA
CDR3aa: CASSIGGGLETQYF
CDR3nt: TGTGCCAGTAGTATCGGAGGGGGGCTGGAGACCCAGTACTTC

d_gene: NA
v_gene: TRBV28
j_gene: TRBJ2-7
abundance: NA
CDR3aa: CASSLGQVYEQYF
CDR3nt: TGTGCCAGCAGTTTGGGTCAGGTCTACGAGCAGTACTTC

d_gene: NA
v_gene: TRBV5-6
j_gene: TRBJ1-6
abundance: NA
CDR3aa: CASSLGADTSPLHF
CDR3nt: TGTGCCAGCAGCTTGGGGGCAGATACTTCACCCCTCCACTTT

d_gene: TRBD1
v_gene: TRBV6-6
j_gene: TRBJ2-2
abundance: NA
CDR3aa: CASSYRGRDTGELFF
CDR3nt: TGTGCCAGCAGCTACAGGGGGCGGGACACCGGGGAGCTGTTTTTT

d_gene: TRBD2
v_gene: TRBV11-2
j_gene: TRBJ2-7
abundance: NA
CDR3aa: CASSLGQTSGVPYEQYF
CDR3nt: TGTGCCAGCAGCTTAGGTCAGACTAGCGGGGTACCCTACGAGCAGTACTTC

d_gene: NA
v_gene: TRBV7-8
j_gene: TRBJ1-2
abundance: NA
CDR3aa: CASSRAPGNYGYTF
CDR3nt: TGTGCCAGCAGCCGGGCCCCAGGGAACTATGGCTACACCTTC

d_gene: TRBD2
v_gene: TRBV2
j_gene: TRBJ2-2
abundance: NA
CDR3aa: CASSAETSGFTGELFF
CDR3nt: TGTGCCAGCAGTGCGGAGACTAGCGGGTTCACCGGGGAGCTGTTTTTT

d_gene: NA
v_gene: TRBV7-8
j_gene: TRBJ1-4
abundance: NA
CDR3aa: CASSYPPSTRREKLFF
CDR3nt: TGTGCCAGCAGCTACCCCCCCTCAACCCGGCGCGAAAAACTGTTTTTT

d_gene: TRBD2
v_gene: TRBV5-6
j_gene: TRBJ2-5
abundance: NA
CDR3aa: CASSLGPSGYQETQYF
CDR3nt: TGTGCCAGCAGCTTGGGACCTAGCGGGTACCAAGAGACCCAGTACTTC

d_gene: NA
v_gene: TRBV9
j_gene: TRBJ1-1
abundance: NA
CDR3aa: CASSATGTHTEAFF
CDR3nt: TGTGCCAGCAGCGCAACTGGGACTCACACTGAAGCTTTCTTT

d_gene: TRBD1
v_gene: TRBV5-4
j_gene: TRBJ2-7
abundance: NA
CDR3aa: CASSLRDRDHEQYF
CDR3nt: TGTGCCAGCAGCTTGAGGGACAGGGACCACGAGCAGTACTTC

d_gene: TRBD1
v_gene: TRBV18
j_gene: TRBJ1-4
abundance: NA
CDR3aa: CASSRGTGDIEKLFF
CDR3nt: TGTGCCAGCTCTCGTGGGACAGGGGATATCGAAAAACTGTTTTTT

d_gene: NA
v_gene: TRBV30
j_gene: TRBJ2-2
abundance: NA
CDR3aa: CAWSLGLGDTGELFF
CDR3nt: TGTGCCTGGAGTTTGGGCCTCGGGGACACCGGGGAGCTGTTTTTT

d_gene: TRBD1
v_gene: TRBV5-1
j_gene: TRBJ2-7
abundance: NA
CDR3aa: CASSPGWTGPRYEQYF
CDR3nt: TGCGCCAGCAGTCCGGGTTGGACAGGGCCTCGCTACGAGCAGTACTTC

d_gene: TRBD2
v_gene: TRBV5-1
j_gene: TRBJ2-5
abundance: NA
CDR3aa: CASSLVGLAVEETQYF
CDR3nt: TGCGCCAGCAGCTTGGTTGGACTAGCGGTGGAAGAGACCCAGTACTTC

d_gene: NA
v_gene: TRBV5-6
j_gene: TRBJ1-2
abundance: NA
CDR3aa: CASSLSSGYTF
CDR3nt: TGTGCCAGCAGCCTTTCGTCTGGCTACACCTTC

d_gene: NA
v_gene: TRBV6-1
j_gene: TRBJ1-2
abundance: NA
CDR3aa: CASTNPGGVGYTF
CDR3nt: TGTGCCAGCACTAACCCAGGAGGGGTTGGCTACACCTTC

d_gene: NA
v_gene: TRBV11-1
j_gene: TRBJ1-6
abundance: NA
CDR3aa: CASSSRAGGSSYNSPLHF
CDR3nt: TGTGCCAGCAGCAGCCGGGCCGGTGGGAGCTCCTATAATTCACCCCTCCACTTT

d_gene: TRBD1
v_gene: TRBV7-9
j_gene: TRBJ2-1
abundance: NA
CDR3aa: CASSKTGTGNEQFF
CDR3nt: TGTGCCAGCAGCAAGACCGGGACAGGGAATGAGCAGTTCTTC

d_gene: NA
v_gene: TRBV7-2
j_gene: TRBJ2-3
abundance: NA
CDR3aa: CASREPGHSTDTQYF
CDR3nt: TGTGCCAGCAGGGAGCCGGGACACTCCACAGATACGCAGTATTTT

d_gene: NA
v_gene: TRBV12-2
j_gene: TRBJ2-1
abundance: NA
CDR3aa: CASPGRRVEQFF
CDR3nt: TGTGCAAGTCCCGGTCGGAGGGTTGAGCAGTTCTTC

d_gene: TRBD1
v_gene: TRBV9
j_gene: TRBJ2-6
abundance: NA
CDR3aa: CASSVGDSHFSGANVLTF
CDR3nt: TGTGCCAGCAGCGTAGGGGACAGTCATTTCTCTGGGGCCAACGTCCTGACTTTC

d_gene: TRBD1
v_gene: TRBV5-1
j_gene: TRBJ1-1
abundance: once
CDR3aa: CASSLAGTETEAFF
CDR3nt: TGCGCCAGCAGCTTGGCCGGGACAGAGACTGAAGCTTTCTTT

d_gene: NA
v_gene: TRBV5-1
j_gene: TRBJ2-7
abundance: NA
CDR3aa: CASSLHRATYEQYF
CDR3nt: TGCGCCAGCAGCTTGCACAGGGCTACCTACGAGCAGTACTTC

d_gene: NA
v_gene: TRBV5-1
j_gene: TRBJ2-7
abundance: NA
CDR3aa: CASSLLGGPDEQYF
CDR3nt: TGCGCCAGCAGCTTGCTGGGGGGCCCCGACGAGCAGTACTTC

d_gene: NA
v_gene: TRBV6-6
j_gene: TRBJ1-2
abundance: NA
CDR3aa: CASKEGYYGYTF
CDR3nt: TGTGCCAGCAAGGAGGGGTACTATGGCTACACCTTC

d_gene: TRBD1
v_gene: TRBV2
j_gene: TRBJ1-5
abundance: NA
CDR3aa: CASSGTGAQPQHF
CDR3nt: TGTGCCAGCAGCGGGACAGGGGCTCAGCCCCAGCATTTT

d_gene: TRBD2
v_gene: TRBV2
j_gene: TRBJ2-1
abundance: NA
CDR3aa: CASSEVLAGEDEQFF
CDR3nt: TGTGCCAGCAGTGAAGTTTTAGCGGGAGAGGATGAGCAGTTCTTC

d_gene: TRBD1
v_gene: TRBV6-1
j_gene: TRBJ1-2
abundance: NA
CDR3aa: CASSPGQQYGYTF
CDR3nt: TGTGCCAGCAGTCCGGGACAGCAATATGGCTACACCTTC

d_gene: TRBD2
v_gene: TRBV2
j_gene: TRBJ2-1
abundance: NA
CDR3aa: CASIKREGRNEQFF
CDR3nt: TGTGCCAGCATAAAGCGGGAGGGCCGAAATGAGCAGTTCTTC

d_gene: TRBD2
v_gene: TRBV5-6
j_gene: TRBJ2-3
abundance: NA
CDR3aa: CASSLVSGGLITDTQYF
CDR3nt: TGTGCCAGCAGCTTGGTTAGCGGGGGACTCATCACAGATACGCAGTATTTT

d_gene: NA
v_gene: TRBV25-1
j_gene: TRBJ2-6
abundance: NA
CDR3aa: CASSRRGSGANVLTF
CDR3nt: TGTGCCAGCAGTCGCCGGGGGAGTGGGGCCAACGTCCTGACTTTC

d_gene: NA
v_gene: TRBV18
j_gene: TRBJ2-7
abundance: NA
CDR3aa: CASSPRGLEEQYF
CDR3nt: TGTGCCAGCTCACCCCGAGGTCTGGAGGAGCAGTACTTC

d_gene: NA
v_gene: TRBV5-1
j_gene: TRBJ2-3
abundance: NA
CDR3aa: CASRPRMGVTDTQYF
CDR3nt: TGCGCCAGCAGGCCGCGGATGGGAGTCACAGATACGCAGTATTTT

d_gene: NA
v_gene: TRBV5-1
j_gene: TRBJ2-3
abundance: NA
CDR3aa: CASIVEGTDTQYF
CDR3nt: TGCGCCAGCATAGTGGAGGGCACAGATACGCAGTATTTT

d_gene: TRBD1
v_gene: TRBV13
j_gene: TRBJ1-1
abundance: NA
CDR3aa: CASSPTDRENTEAFF
CDR3nt: TGTGCCAGCAGCCCAACAGACAGGGAAAACACTGAAGCTTTCTTT

d_gene: NA
v_gene: TRBV10-3
j_gene: TRBJ2-7
abundance: NA
CDR3aa: CAISGKQGTYEQYF
CDR3nt: TGTGCCATCAGTGGGAAACAGGGAACCTACGAGCAGTACTTC

d_gene: TRBD2
v_gene: TRBV2
j_gene: TRBJ2-1
abundance: NA
CDR3aa: CASRAGLASYNEQFF
CDR3nt: TGTGCCAGCAGAGCGGGACTAGCGAGTTACAATGAGCAGTTCTTC

d_gene: TRBD2
v_gene: TRBV9
j_gene: TRBJ2-1
abundance: NA
CDR3aa: CASSKSGLVEQFF
CDR3nt: TGTGCCAGCTCCAAAAGCGGACTAGTAGAGCAGTTCTTC

d_gene: NA
v_gene: TRBV18
j_gene: TRBJ1-4
abundance: NA
CDR3aa: CASAQENEKLFF
CDR3nt: TGTGCCAGCGCTCAGGAGAATGAAAAACTGTTTTTT

d_gene: TRBD2
v_gene: TRBV5-4
j_gene: TRBJ2-1
abundance: NA
CDR3aa: CASSSPADRGGEQFF
CDR3nt: TGTGCCAGCAGCTCTCCAGCGGATCGGGGGGGTGAGCAGTTCTTC

d_gene: TRBD1
v_gene: TRBV10-2
j_gene: TRBJ1-2
abundance: NA
CDR3aa: CASSESPGGRGYTF
CDR3nt: TGCGCCAGCAGTGAGTCCCCAGGGGGCCGTGGCTACACCTTC

d_gene: NA
v_gene: TRBV6-6
j_gene: TRBJ1-2
abundance: NA
CDR3aa: CASTAGGTLYGYTF
CDR3nt: TGTGCCAGCACCGCCGGCGGGACACTCTATGGCTACACCTTC

d_gene: NA
v_gene: TRBV7-9
j_gene: TRBJ2-7
abundance: NA
CDR3aa: CASSLRGTYEQYF
CDR3nt: TGTGCCAGCAGCTTGAGGGGCACCTACGAGCAGTACTTC

d_gene: NA
v_gene: TRBV11-2
j_gene: TRBJ1-1
abundance: NA
CDR3aa: CASSQFRVNTEAFF
CDR3nt: TGTGCCAGCAGTCAATTCCGGGTGAACACTGAAGCTTTCTTT

d_gene: NA
v_gene: TRBV30
j_gene: TRBJ1-5
abundance: NA
CDR3aa: CAWSTANQPQHF
CDR3nt: TGTGCCTGGAGCACCGCCAATCAGCCCCAGCATTTT